This passage covers 30 T cell receptor beta chains from one sample sequenced in a study of T cell clonality in common variable immunodeficiency. Here immunoSEQ multiplex PCR was the method, and the copy in TCRdb shows in-frame clones only, minus some. The record shows approximately 34,000 clones for this sample, with no singletons present. Material for sequencing was peripheral blood mononuclear cells. The source of these receptors is a person aged 18 to 75 in good health.

This clone has at least ten counts. The CDR3 end falls 3 residues outside the read, so it is completed with the germline J gene. V usage is TRBV20-1 and J usage is TRBJ2-5, with D possibly TRBD1 on 6 matching bases. The CDR3 consists of 15 residues. CDR1 and CDR2 (germline): DFQATT, SNEGSKA (reference sequence). V lost 6 bases and J lost 1, with 18 bases in between. CDR3 bases read: TGCAGTGCCCCCCAGCCGGCAGGGGTCCAAGAGACC. Translating gives CSAPQPAGVQET. The full CDR3 reads CSAPQPAGVQETQYF.

This clone occurred many times. The CDR3 is cut off 3 residues early in the read; its end comes from the germline J gene. The chain is built from TRBV12-3 or TRBV12-4 and TRBJ2-5; 7 bases fit TRBD2. V was pared by 4 bases and J by 5 bases, with 10 bases of the junction left unmatched. There are 15 residues in the CDR3. Partial CDR3 DNA: TGTGCCAGCAGTTGGGGGGGAAGTTTTGAGGAGACC. Its translation is CASSWGGSFEET. The whole CDR3 is CASSWGGSFEETQYF.

This clone was recorded at least ten times. Read coverage stops 3 residues before the CDR3 terminus; the germline J gene supplies the remainder. This chain connects TRBV5-1 to TRBJ2-4; 7 positions agree with TRBD1. Germline-derived CDR1 and CDR2 are SGHRS and YFSETQ. The CDR3 extends over 15 amino acids. Trimming cost V 3 bases and J 1 base; bases outside gene matches: 4. CDR3 bases read: TGCGCCAGCAGCTCCTTGACAGGGGCCAAAAACATT. This gives the protein CASSSLTGAKNI. The whole CDR3 sequence reads CASSSLTGAKNIQYF. The full variable domain, in which reference TRBV5-1 and TRBJ2-4 provide the parts outside the CDR3, is KAGVTQTPRYLIKTRGQQVTLSCSPISGHRSVSWYQQTPGQGLQFLFEYFSETQRNKGNFPGRFSGRQFSNSRSEMNVSTLELGDSALYLCASSSLTGAKNIQYFGAGTRLSVL.

This clone came up many times. The CDR3 is cut off 3 residues early in the read; its end comes from the germline J gene. The chain is built from TRBV6-4 and TRBJ1-2; D perhaps matches TRBD1 (6 bases). V was pared by 3 bases and J by 2 bases, with 7 bases between. This CDR3 has 13 amino acids. Germline V lookup: CDR1 MRHNA, CDR2 SNTAGT. The covered CDR3 bases are TGTGCCAGCAGTGAGGACAGCAACTATGGC. This gives the protein CASSEDSNYG. The entire CDR3 protein is CASSEDSNYGYTF.

This clone has a handful of counts. Read sequence stops 3 residues before the CDR3 end, and the germline J gene provides the missing end. The chain carries TRBV18 and TRBJ2-4; tentative D call: TRBD2 (6 bases). Per the germline V gene, CDR1 is KGHSH and CDR2 is LQKENI. The CDR3 loop spans 14 amino acids. CDR3 bases read: TGTGCCAGCTCACCTATGGGGAGCCGGAGGGGT. It is translated as CASSPMGSRRG. The CDR3 reads in full as CASSPMGSRRGQYF.

In its sample, this clone was seen many times. Read coverage stops 3 residues before the CDR3 terminus; the germline J gene supplies the remainder. The V gene is TRBV5-5, the J gene TRBJ1-4; 7 bases line up with TRBD1. CDR1 and CDR2 from the germline V gene are SGHKS and YYEKEE (reference sequence). This CDR3 has 13 residues. The CDR3 region is CASSLEGAGELFF. The DNA read from the CDR3 is TGTGCCAGCAGCTTAGAGGGGGCCGGGGAA. Full variable domain (rest looked up from reference TRBV5-5 and TRBJ1-4): DAGVTQSPTHLIKTRGQQVTLRCSPISGHKSVSWYQQVLGQGPQFIFQYYEKEERGRGNFPDRFSARQFPNYSSELNVNALLLGDSALYLCASSLEGAGELFFGSGTQLSVL.

This clone was counted ten times or more. The CDR3 extends 3 residues past the end of the read, so its final part is completed from the germline J gene. Other nucleotide sequences in the sample specify the same CDR3. The V gene is TRBV5-1, the J gene TRBJ2-5; the D is unclear. With 1 base removed from V and 2 bases from J, the gap between germline ends came to 9 bases. This CDR3 is 14 amino acids long. Germline V lookup: CDR1 SGHRS, CDR2 YFSETQ. The CDR3 DNA, read in part, is TGCGCCAGCAGCTTGCGTCCACTTCAAGAGACC. Translated, it gives CASSLRPLQET. The CDR3 in its entirety is CASSLRPLQETQYF. Using reference TRBV5-1 and TRBJ2-5 for the parts outside the CDR3, the full variable domain is KAGVTQTPRYLIKTRGQQVTLSCSPISGHRSVSWYQQTPGQGLQFLFEYFSETQRNKGNFPGRFSGRQFSNSRSEMNVSTLELGDSALYLCASSLRPLQETQYFGPGTRLLVL.

This clone was seen repeatedly, ten times or more. From the germline J gene comes the end of the CDR3, since the read stops 3 residues before it. This sequence joins TRBV20-1 and TRBJ2-2; TRBD1 aligns across 7 bases. The V gene's germline CDR1 is DFQATT and CDR2 SNEGSKA (reference sequence). The CDR3 length is 15 residues. V gave up 0 bases and J gave up 6 bases; unmatched junction bases: 7. The part of the CDR3 DNA that was read is TGCAGTGCTAGAGATTCCAGGGGGATCGCCGGGGAG. It is translated as CSARDSRGIAGE. The whole CDR3 sequence reads CSARDSRGIAGELFF.

This clone was detected ten times or more. The observed sequence ends 3 residues before the CDR3 terminus, with the missing tail filled in from the germline J gene. The chain recombines TRBV14 with TRBJ1-3, with 7 nucleotides matching TRBD1. Looked up from germline, CDR1 is SGHDN and CDR2 is FVKESK. Trimming cost V 3 bases and J 0 bases; bases outside gene matches: 11. The CDR3 is 18 residues long. The sequenced CDR3 bases are TGTGCCAGCAGCCAGGACCGGGACAGACTTCTCTCTGGAAACACC. This sequence encodes CASSQDRDRLLSGNT. The whole CDR3 sequence reads CASSQDRDRLLSGNTIYF.

This clone came up many times. With the read ending 3 residues before the CDR3 end, the germline J gene is used to fill in that end. This chain connects TRBV20-1 to TRBJ1-5; the D is unclear. This CDR3 has 12 residues. CDR1 is DFQATT, CDR2 SNEGSKA, per germline (reference sequence). V dropped 3 bases and J dropped 5 bases, with 8 bases sitting between them. CDR3 sequence: CSASSGDQPQHF. CDR3 bases read: TGCAGTGCTAGTTCCGGGGATCAGCCC.

This clone showed up many times. The read halts 3 residues ahead of the CDR3 end, with the missing end drawn from the germline J gene. The V and J genes are TRBV5-5 and TRBJ2-7; D possibly corresponds to TRBD2 (6 bases). Trimming shortened V by 5 bases and J by 0 bases, and 15 bases separated the two germline ends. The germline CDR1 and CDR2 sequences are SGHKS and YYEKEE (reference sequence). The CDR3 consists of 15 residues. The CDR3: CASRGGLTFSYEQYF. The covered CDR3 bases are TGTGCCAGCAGGGGGGGACTTACCTTCTCCTACGAG.

This clone came up many times. The CDR3 extends 3 residues past the end of the read, so its final part is completed from the germline J gene. The chain combines TRBV5-1 with TRBJ2-1, with D uncertain. Germline-derived CDR1 and CDR2 are SGHRS and YFSETQ. The CDR3 sequence is 14 residues long. Trimming took 1 base from V and 1 from J, leaving 6 bases between them. The CDR3 bases that were read are TGCGCCAGCAGCTTGAGTACTTCCTACAATGAG. This gives the protein CASSLSTSYNE. The full CDR3 reads CASSLSTSYNEQFF.

This clone was detected only a few times. The sequence runs out 3 residues before the end of the CDR3; the remainder is reconstructed from the germline J gene. This chain connects TRBV19 to TRBJ1-1; 9 bases fit TRBD1. Germline V gives CDR1 LNHDA, CDR2 SQIVND (reference sequence). CDR3 length: 13 amino acids. The ends lost 2 bases at V and 7 bases at J; junction bases unmatched: 2. The part of the CDR3 DNA that was read is TGTGCCAGTAGTATAACGGACAGGGGTGAA. It codes for CASSITDRGE. The entire CDR3 protein is CASSITDRGEAFF.

This clone was seen at least ten times. The CDR3 is cut off 3 residues early in the read; its end comes from the germline J gene. This chain connects TRBV4-2 to TRBJ2-2; TRBD1 agrees at 10 bases. Germline V gene lookup returns CDR1 LGHNA and CDR2 YNFKEQ. V lost 5 bases and J lost 2; bases outside the gene matches: 5. The CDR3 runs to 16 residues. The part of the CDR3 DNA that was read is TGTGCCAGCAGCGAGAGACAGGGGGCCAACACCGGGGAG. Its translation is CASSERQGANTGE. Given in full, the CDR3 is CASSERQGANTGELFF.

There are many counts of this clone. CDR3 loop: CASSLATGLNEQFF. CDR3 DNA (partial): TGCGCCAGCAGCTTGGCGACAGGGTTGAATGAG. The gene calls are TRBV5-1 and TRBJ2-1; 7 bases match TRBD1. The read is 3 residues too short to cover the CDR3 end, so that end is filled in from the germline J gene. This CDR3 comprises 14 residues. The junction had 4 bases not matched to a gene; V was cut back by 0 bases and J by 7 bases. The germline V gene encodes CDR1 SGHRS and CDR2 YFSETQ.

This clone was counted many times. The CDR3 end is not reached by the read, which stops 3 residues before it; the germline J gene fills it in. This sequence joins TRBV28 and TRBJ2-3; 9 bases map to TRBD2. This CDR3 is built from 16 residues. The V gene end was trimmed by 4 bases and the J gene end by 1 base; junction bases not matched to a gene: 6. CDR1 MDHEN and CDR2 SYDVKM come from the germline V gene. The part of the CDR3 DNA that was read is TGTGCCAGCAGTTGGAGACTAGCGGAGGGCACAGATACG. Its protein is CASSWRLAEGTDT. The CDR3 as a whole reads CASSWRLAEGTDTQYF.

This clone was detected ten times or more. Read data end 3 residues before the CDR3 end; the end is taken from the germline J gene. The chain combines TRBV20-1 with TRBJ2-4; perhaps TRBD1 as D (5 bases). The CDR3 totals 17 residues. Germline V CDR1 and CDR2: DFQATT, SNEGSKA (reference sequence). The sequenced CDR3 bases are TGCAGTGCTAGAGATGTGTTAGGGGAATATAGCAATCAGCCT. Translation: CSARDVLGEYSNQP. The whole CDR3 protein is CSARDVLGEYSNQPQYF.

This clone was detected many times. CDR3 bases read: TGTGCCTGGAGTGTACTCTTAGGGGTTAATGAAAAA. This encodes CAWSVLLGVNEK. The full CDR3 protein reads CAWSVLLGVNEKLFF. The J gene is TRBJ1-4, the V gene TRBV30, with TRBD1 as a possible D gene (5 bases). The CDR3 end lies 3 residues beyond the end of the read and is filled in from the germline J gene. The V gene lost 0 bases and the J gene lost 4 bases, with 12 bases spanning the gap. CDR3 size: 15 residues. CDR1 and CDR2 (germline): GTSNPN, SVGIG (reference sequence).

This clone was seen repeatedly, ten times or more. The CDR3 end is not reached by the read, which stops 3 residues before it; the germline J gene fills it in. The rearrangement joins TRBV30 to TRBJ2-3; 12 bases fit TRBD2. This CDR3 contains 16 residues. CDR1 and CDR2 from the germline V gene are GTSNPN and SVGIG (reference sequence). The J segment lost 0 bases and the V segment lost 6 bases, leaving 7 bases of the junction unmatched. Here the CDR3 reads CACGLAGSSSTDTQYF. The covered CDR3 bases are TGTGCCTGTGGACTAGCGGGGTCATCTAGCACAGATACG.

This clone was recorded many times. The DNA ends 3 residues before the CDR3 does, and the rest of the CDR3 is filled in from the germline J gene. V usage is TRBV12-3 or TRBV12-4 and J usage is TRBJ2-7; no reliable D call. This CDR3 is 14 amino acids long. Trimming stripped 7 bases from V and 0 bases from J, with 13 bases between. The sequenced CDR3 bases are TGTGCCAGCACCCGAATTGGGCCCTCCTACGAG. Its translation is CASTRIGPSYE. The entire CDR3 is CASTRIGPSYEQYF.

This clone came up a few times. The read terminates 3 residues ahead of where the CDR3 ends, so the germline J gene completes it. The V gene is TRBV30, the J gene TRBJ1-2; tentatively, D is TRBD1 (5 bases). The length of the CDR3 is 15 residues. The germline gives CDR1 GTSNPN, CDR2 SVGIG (reference sequence). CDR3 sequence: CAWSGGGPLSYDYTF. The sequenced CDR3 bases are TGTGCCTGGAGTGGGGGGGGACCTCTCTCCTACGAC. Using reference TRBV30 and TRBJ1-2 for the parts outside the CDR3, the full variable domain is SQTIHQWPATLVQPVGSPLSLECTVEGTSNPNLYWYRQAAGRGLQLLFYSVGIGQISSEVPQNLSASRPQDRQFILSSKKLLLSDSGFYLCAWSGGGPLSYDYTFGSGTRLTVV.

In this sample, this clone turned up many times. Sequencing ends 3 residues short of the CDR3 end; the germline J gene provides the rest. The chain has TRBV28 and TRBJ2-1, with D possibly being TRBD2 (6 bases). The CDR3 spans 15 residues. Germline CDR1 and CDR2: MDHEN and SYDVKM. V lost 6 bases and J 6 bases, leaving 18 bases between the germline ends. CDR3 DNA (partial): TGTGCCAGCAGACTCGGGACTTACGAGGGCAATGAG. Translated, it gives CASRLGTYEGNE. The entire CDR3 reads CASRLGTYEGNEQFF.

This clone was observed at least ten times. With the read ending 3 residues before the CDR3 end, the germline J gene is used to fill in that end. The chain links TRBV5-6 to TRBJ1-6; no clear D. Germline loops: CDR1 SGHDT, CDR2 YYEEEE. The length of the CDR3 is 14 residues. V lost 3 bases and J lost 10, with 14 bases in between. CDR3 region: CASSSEDSGSPLHF. CDR3 DNA, as far as it was read: TGTGCCAGCAGCTCCGAGGACTCGGGCTCACCC.

Notes on this clone: The CDR3 end falls 3 residues outside the read, so it is completed with the germline J gene. V gene TRBV19 combines with J gene TRBJ2-2; 9 nucleotides match TRBD1. V lost 5 bases to trimming and J lost 6 bases; unmatched junction nucleotides: 13. The CDR3 extends over 17 amino acids. The germline V gene has CDR1 LNHDA and CDR2 SQIVND (reference sequence). The CDR3 bases that were read are TGTGCCAGTAGTCCCCACAGCGGGACAGGGACTCCCGGGGAG. It yields the protein CASSPHSGTGTPGE. The whole CDR3 is CASSPHSGTGTPGELFF.

This clone was detected many times. The read ends 3 residues before the CDR3 terminus; that terminus is restored from the germline J gene. This rearrangement joins TRBV20-1 to TRBJ2-1, with a tentative D call TRBD1 (6 bases). In germline, CDR1 is DFQATT, CDR2 SNEGSKA (reference sequence). This CDR3 spans 13 amino acids. The V and J ends lost 4 bases and 4 bases respectively, with 11 bases between them. The part of the CDR3 DNA that was read is TGCAGTGCTATGTCAGGGGCGTACAATGAG. Translation gives CSAMSGAYNE. The whole CDR3 reads CSAMSGAYNEQFF.

This clone was detected many times. The CDR3 goes on 3 residues after the read ends, and that part is filled in from the germline J gene. The chain has TRBV20-1 and TRBJ2-5; TRBD2 agrees at 11 bases. V was pared by 1 base and J by 6 bases, with 10 bases of the junction left unmatched. Germline CDR1 DFQATT, CDR2 SNEGSKA (reference sequence). The CDR3 length is 16 residues. The DNA read from the CDR3 is TGCAGTGCTAGAGCGGCACTAGCGGGAGCTTCGAAGACC. This translates into CSARAALAGASKT. In full, the CDR3 reads CSARAALAGASKTQYF.

This clone was counted ten times or more. The sequenced fragment ends 3 residues before the CDR3 boundary, so the rest is inferred from the germline J gene. The chain combines TRBV30 with TRBJ1-6; TRBD1 matches 7 bases. This CDR3 region has 15 residues. The trim removed 3 bases at V and 5 bases at J, leaving 7 bases unmatched. CDR1 and CDR2 from the germline V gene are GTSNPN and SVGIG (reference sequence). CDR3 residues: CAWSQDRPNNSPLHF. Incomplete CDR3 DNA: TGTGCCTGGAGCCAGGACAGGCCAAATAATTCACCC.

The sample holds many counts of this clone. The observed sequence ends 3 residues before the CDR3 terminus, with the missing tail filled in from the germline J gene. The rearrangement links TRBV19 to TRBJ1-5; D is perhaps TRBD1 (5 bases). The CDR3 has 14 residues. V gave up 6 bases and J gave up 2 bases, with 11 bases separating them. Germline loops: CDR1 LNHDA, CDR2 SQIVND (reference sequence). The chain's CDR3 is CASSPSGGNQPQHF. The sequenced CDR3 bases are TGTGCCAGTAGCCCCTCGGGGGGCAATCAGCCC.

There are a few counts of this clone. The read gets to within 3 residues of the CDR3 end, and the germline J gene fills in the rest. The chain uses TRBV2 and TRBJ2-7; 10 nucleotides line up with TRBD1. CDR1 is SNHLY and CDR2 is FYNNEI in the germline V gene. The CDR3 is 18 residues long. J was trimmed by 2 bases and V by 1 base; bases with no gene match: 11. The sequenced part of the CDR3 DNA is TGTGCCAGCAGTGAAGATGACACCGGGACAGGGGATCCCTACGAG. It encodes CASSEDDTGTGDPYE. The complete CDR3 reads CASSEDDTGTGDPYEQYF.

This clone has only a few counts. The read halts 3 residues ahead of the CDR3 end, with the missing end drawn from the germline J gene. This chain uses TRBV19 with TRBJ1-1, with D perhaps matching TRBD1 (5 bases). CDR3 length: 13 residues. CDR1 and CDR2 from the germline V gene are LNHDA and SQIVND (reference sequence). Trimming removed 6 bases at V and 1 base at J, with 9 bases between. The covered CDR3 bases are TGTGCCAGTAGAGAGGGGCCGAACACTGAA. It is translated as CASREGPNTE. Given in full, the CDR3 is CASREGPNTEAFF.